A single sample is the source of the 26 T cell receptor beta chains below, sequenced in a study of T cell responses to AZD1222 COVID-19 vaccine (dated by TCRdb to about 2021). Explained via the paper, the time point label denotes: about 28 days (+/-7) after the second vaccine dose. Library method: the immunoSEQ multiplex PCR assay. As stored in TCRdb, this immuneACCESS dataset retains in-frame rearrangements with V and J assigned. A fraction of the clones does not appear; measured against another copy, unresolved V genes explain less than half of the discrepancy, and the remainder lacks a known reason. The sample table records 110,000 to 150,000 clones; around 90% of these occur just once. Of the sample, less than 2% is held by the ten largest clones. This specimen was peripheral blood, taken 28 days after the second AZD1222 dose. The receptors stem from an adult who received the AZD1222 COVID-19 vaccine.

CDR3 sequence: CASSERGGRSSYNEQFF. As DNA, the CDR3 is TGTGCCAGCAGTGAACGTGGCGGGAGAAGCTCCTACAATGAGCAGTTCTTC. The gene calls are TRBV6-1 and TRBJ2-1; 7 nucleotides line up with TRBD2. The trim removed 2 bases at V and 0 bases at J, leaving 7 bases unmatched. This CDR3 is built from 17 residues. Germline V gene lookup returns CDR1 MNHNS and CDR2 SASEGT.

The J gene is TRBJ1-1, the V gene TRBV2; 7 nucleotides agree with TRBD1. This CDR3 has 14 residues. V lost 4 bases and J lost 4; bases outside the gene matches: 6. From germline, CDR1 is SNHLY and CDR2 FYNNEI. This chain's CDR3 is CASSGQGGTTEAFF. CDR3 DNA sequence: TGTGCCAGCAGTGGACAGGGAGGGACCACTGAAGCTTTCTTT.

The V and J genes are TRBV29-1 and TRBJ2-3; D possibly matches TRBD1 or TRBD2 (5 bases each). CDR3 length: 14 amino acids. The V gene lost 7 bases and the J gene lost 4 bases, with 18 bases spanning the gap. Germline CDR1 reads SQVTM; CDR2 reads ANQGSEA. CDR3 region: CSAVRGVQSDTQYF. The CDR3 DNA follows: TGCAGCGCCGTCAGAGGGGTTCAATCAGATACGCAGTATTTT.

This sequence joins TRBV9 and TRBJ2-2; D perhaps matches TRBD1 (5 bases). CDR3 size: 14 residues. Germline values: CDR1 SGDLS, CDR2 YYNGEE. V was pared by 3 bases and J by 3 bases, with 9 bases between. The CDR3 sequence: CASSATVDTGELFF. The CDR3 nucleotides read TGTGCCAGCAGCGCGACAGTGGACACCGGGGAGCTGTTTTTT.

As DNA, the CDR3 is TGTGCCAGCAGGACTGACATGAACACTGAAGCTTTCTTT. Translating it yields CASRTDMNTEAFF. The V and J genes are TRBV2 and TRBJ1-1; D not certain. Germline CDR1 reads SNHLY; CDR2 reads FYNNEI. V was cut by 6 bases and J by 0 bases, with 8 bases left in between. The CDR3 consists of 13 residues. Full variable domain (outside the CDR3, taken from reference TRBV2 and TRBJ1-1): EPEVTQTPSHQVTQMGQEVILRCVPISNHLYFYWYRQILGQKVEFLVSFYNNEISEKSEIFDDQFSVERPDGSNFTLKIRSTKLEDSAMYFCASRTDMNTEAFFGQGTRLTVV.

This clone was counted once. V and J are TRBV7-2 and TRBJ2-5, with 7 bases matching TRBD1. Germline lookup yields CDR1 SGHTA and CDR2 FQGNSA. Trimming at V came to 7 bases and at J to 4 bases, leaving 9 bases not matched to a gene. This CDR3 comprises 14 residues. The CDR3 is CASTLRGGGETQYF. The CDR3 nucleotides are TGTGCCAGCACCCTGAGAGGGGGCGGAGAGACCCAGTACTTC.

CDR3 nucleotides: TGTGCCAGCAGCTTAATACGGCGACTAGCGGGCAGCTCCTACAATGAGCAGTTCTTC. As protein: CASSLIRRLAGSSYNEQFF. The J gene is TRBJ2-1, the V gene TRBV11-2; 10 nucleotides agree with TRBD2. After removal of 2 bases from V and 0 bases from J, the junction contained 10 bases not matched to a gene. The CDR3 loop spans 19 amino acids. Germline lookup yields CDR1 SGHAT and CDR2 FQNNGV. Full variable domain (outside the CDR3, taken from reference TRBV11-2 and TRBJ2-1): EAGVAQSPRYKIIEKRQSVAFWCNPISGHATLYWYQQILGQGPKLLIQFQNNGVVDDSQLPKDRFSAERLKGVDSTLKIQPAKLEDSAVYLCASSLIRRLAGSSYNEQFFGPGTRLTVL.

The chain combines TRBV18 with TRBJ1-1; D gene uncertain. Germline lookup yields CDR1 KGHSH and CDR2 LQKENI. V shed 1 base and J shed 3 bases, with 12 bases lying between them. CDR3 size: 15 residues. The DNA for the CDR3 is TGTGCCAGCTCACCACGGGAGGGTTCATACACTGAAGCTTTCTTT. It yields the protein CASSPREGSYTEAFF.

The V gene is TRBV6-5, the J gene TRBJ1-6; possible D gene TRBD1, 6 bases. Germline CDR1 reads MNHEY; CDR2 reads SVGAGI. This CDR3 spans 15 amino acids. Between the trimmed V and J ends, which lost 2 bases and 7 bases, there was a span of 12 bases. The CDR3: CASSYGATGNSPLHF. The CDR3 region has the DNA TGTGCCAGCAGTTACGGGGCCACAGGGAATTCACCCCTCCACTTT.

The chain couples TRBV7-3 to TRBJ2-1; TRBD2 matches 11 bases. J was trimmed by 5 bases and V by 5 bases; bases with no gene match: 5. This CDR3 comprises 15 residues. Germline CDR1 and CDR2: SGHTA and FQGTGA. CDR3 DNA: TGTGCCAGCAGCCCCCGACTAGCGGGGAACAATGAGCAGTTCTTC. It is translated as CASSPRLAGNNEQFF.

Here the CDR3 DNA reads TGTGCCAGCAGCTTAGGAAACTCCTACGAGCAGTACTTC. The encoded protein is CASSLGNSYEQYF. The rearrangement joins TRBV7-2 to TRBJ2-7; D uncertain. Trimming stripped 1 base from V and 0 bases from J, with 4 bases between. The length of the CDR3 is 13 residues. CDR1 is SGHTA and CDR2 is FQGNSA in the germline V gene.

CDR3 sequence: CASRRSGGRQETQYF. The CDR3 DNA is TGTGCCAGCAGGCGTAGCGGGGGCCGTCAAGAGACCCAGTACTTC. The chain links TRBV11-2 to TRBJ2-5; 9 bases are shared with TRBD2. V lost 6 bases, J lost 2 bases, and 7 bases stayed unmatched. This CDR3 has 15 amino acids. Looked up from germline, CDR1 is SGHAT and CDR2 is FQNNGV.

Details on this clone: A junction boundary mismatches the germline segment, possibly from a read error. Here the CDR3 DNA reads TGTGCCAGCAGCCCCGTCCGGACGAAGACCGGGGAGCTGTTTTTT. Translating it yields CASSPVRTKTGELFF. This rearrangement joins TRBV9 to TRBJ2-2; D gene uncertain. Germline CDR1 and CDR2: SGDLS and YYNGEE. The CDR3 loop spans 15 amino acids.

This sequence joins TRBV5-1 and TRBJ2-7, with D tentatively TRBD1 (6 bases). Germline CDR1 reads SGHRS; CDR2 reads YFSETQ. The CDR3 is made up of 15 amino acids. The ends were cut back, 0 bases at V and 2 bases at J, with 12 bases in the middle. The CDR3 reads CASSLGTGPAYEQYF. CDR3 DNA sequence: TGCGCCAGCAGCTTGGGTACAGGGCCAGCCTACGAGCAGTACTTC.

The V call is TRBV19, the J call TRBJ2-2; a weak D match, TRBD2 (7 bases). The CDR3 has 16 amino acids. Germline V CDR1 and CDR2: LNHDA, SQIVND (reference sequence). V dropped 7 bases and J dropped 4 bases, with 19 bases sitting between them. The CDR3 is CASTVPGGAGTGELFF. The CDR3 DNA sequence: TGTGCCAGTACCGTACCTGGGGGGGCGGGCACCGGGGAGCTGTTTTTT.

This chain joins TRBV5-4 and TRBJ2-1; D is possibly TRBD2 (7 bases). CDR1 is SGHNT, CDR2 YYREEE, per germline (reference sequence). The V and J ends lost 1 base and 5 bases respectively, with 13 bases between them. The CDR3 runs to 15 residues. CDR3 loop: CASSLWGGHNNEQFF. The CDR3 DNA reads as TGTGCCAGCAGCTTGTGGGGGGGCCATAACAATGAGCAGTTCTTC.

The rearrangement links TRBV7-9 to TRBJ2-1, with a tentative D call TRBD2 (5 bases). The ends were cut back, 2 bases at V and 5 bases at J, with 10 bases in the middle. Germline loops: CDR1 SEHNR, CDR2 FQNEAQ (reference sequence). The CDR3 covers 14 residues. The CDR3 DNA reads as TGTGCCAGCAGCTTACTAGCTACTAACAATGAGCAGTTCTTC. Translating it yields CASSLLATNNEQFF.

V usage is TRBV5-4 and J usage is TRBJ2-3; TRBD2 matches at 9 bases. This CDR3 comprises 16 residues. J gave up 0 bases and V 2 bases, and 4 bases lay outside the gene matches. CDR1 SGHNT and CDR2 YYREEE come from the germline V gene (reference sequence). The CDR3, as DNA: TGTGCCAGCAGCTTCCGTCTAGCGGGAAGCACAGATACGCAGTATTTT. Translated: CASSFRLAGSTDTQYF. Full variable domain (missing parts from reference TRBV5-4 and TRBJ2-3): ETGVTQSPTHLIKTRGQQVTLRCSSQSGHNTVSWYQQALGQGPQFIFQYYREEENGRGNFPPRFSGLQFPNYSSELNVNALELDDSALYLCASSFRLAGSTDTQYFGPGTRLTVL.

The V gene is TRBV9, the J gene TRBJ1-2; 7 positions match TRBD1. From germline, CDR1 is SGDLS and CDR2 YYNGEE. The J segment lost 4 bases and the V segment lost 4 bases, leaving 10 bases of the junction unmatched. The CDR3 is 15 amino acids. CDR3 residues: CASSPRDSRGYGYTF. CDR3 in DNA: TGTGCCAGCAGCCCCCGGGACAGCAGAGGCTATGGCTACACCTTC.

This clone has just one count. The V call is TRBV6-5, the J call TRBJ2-1; 7 bases fit TRBD1. Per germline, CDR1 MNHEY and CDR2 SVGAGI. V shed 5 bases and J 6 bases; nucleotides not matched to a gene: 10. The CDR3 runs to 15 residues. The CDR3, as DNA: TGTGCCAGCAGTCCCGACAGGGCAAGCTCCAATGAGCAGTTCTTC. This encodes CASSPDRASSNEQFF.

The chain uses TRBV9 and TRBJ2-3; D remains unclear. Germline loops: CDR1 SGDLS, CDR2 YYNGEE. The length of the CDR3 is 16 residues. The V and J ends lost 0 bases and 5 bases respectively, with 16 bases between them. The CDR3 here is CASSVGGSASGDTQYF. The CDR3 DNA sequence: TGTGCCAGCAGCGTAGGGGGTTCGGCGTCGGGAGATACGCAGTATTTT.

V is TRBV3-1 (or the pseudogene TRBV3-2) and J is TRBJ1-2, with 8 bases that match TRBD1. The V gene's germline CDR1 is LGHDT and CDR2 YNNKEL (reference sequence). Trimming cost V 5 bases and J 6 bases; bases outside gene matches: 8. The CDR3 consists of 14 residues. The CDR3 sequence: CASSFRTGFNGYTF. In DNA, the CDR3 is TGTGCCAGCAGCTTTCGGACAGGGTTTAATGGCTACACCTTC.

This clone has just one count. The chain is built from TRBV14 and TRBJ2-1, with 8 bases matching TRBD2. Looked up from germline, CDR1 is SGHDN and CDR2 is FVKESK. The CDR3 sequence is 15 residues long. Unmatched junction bases numbered 7, after V lost 0 bases and J lost 9 bases. The CDR3 bases are TGTGCCAGCAGCCAAGATCGGGGGGGCCGCGGTGAGCAGTTCTTC. It is translated as CASSQDRGGRGEQFF.

The rearrangement joins TRBV9 to TRBJ1-6, with unresolved D. The CDR3 consists of 14 residues. Trimming left V 3 bases short and J 9 bases short, with 13 bases between. Germline V gene sequence: CDR1 SGDLS, CDR2 YYNGEE. CDR3 bases: TGTGCCAGCAGCGCCGACGGCCTCAGTTCACCCCTCCACTTT. Its translation: CASSADGLSSPLHF.

V gene TRBV6-5 combines with J gene TRBJ2-3; D is undetermined. CDR1 and CDR2 from the germline V gene are MNHEY and SVGAGI. The CDR3 is 11 amino acids. The V end lost 10 bases, the J end lost 3 bases, and 8 bases lay between the germline ends. The DNA of the CDR3 is TGTGCCACCGCGATGACAGATACGCAGTATTTT. As protein: CATAMTDTQYF.

The chain carries TRBV14 and TRBJ1-2, with D hard to call. This CDR3 is 13 amino acids long. Per the germline V gene, CDR1 is SGHDN and CDR2 is FVKESK. The V end was cut by 4 bases, the J end by 4 bases, with 10 bases between. The DNA for the CDR3 is TGTGCCAGCAGCCCCATCTCCGGCTATGGCTACACCTTC. The encoded protein is CASSPISGYGYTF.